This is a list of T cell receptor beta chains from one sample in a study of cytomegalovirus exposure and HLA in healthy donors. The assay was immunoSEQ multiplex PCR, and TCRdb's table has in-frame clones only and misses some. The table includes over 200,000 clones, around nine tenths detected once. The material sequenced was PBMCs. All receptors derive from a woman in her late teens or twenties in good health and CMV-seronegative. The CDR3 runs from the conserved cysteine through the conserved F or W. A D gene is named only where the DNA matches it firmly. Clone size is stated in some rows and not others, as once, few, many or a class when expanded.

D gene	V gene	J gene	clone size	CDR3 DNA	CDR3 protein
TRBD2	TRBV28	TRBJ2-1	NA	TGTGCCAGCAGTTTATATAGCGGGAGATTAAATGAGCAGTTCTTC	CASSLYSGRLNEQFF
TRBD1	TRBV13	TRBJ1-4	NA	TGTGCCAGCACCATAGGGACAGGGTTTAATGAAAAACTGTTTTTT	CASTIGTGFNEKLFF
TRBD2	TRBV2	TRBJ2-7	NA	TGTGCCAGCAGGTCAGGGACTAGCGGTACCTACGAGCAGTACTTC	CASRSGTSGTYEQYF
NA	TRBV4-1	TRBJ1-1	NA	TGCGCCAGCAGCCAAGAGGGCAGGGGATCTGAAGCTTTCTTT	CASSQEGRGSEAFF
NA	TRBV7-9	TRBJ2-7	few	TGTGCCAGCAGCTCCGACAGCACCTACGAGCAGTACTTC	CASSSDSTYEQYF
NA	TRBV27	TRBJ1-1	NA	TGTGCCAGCAGTCCCCCGAGTGCGAGGTTGAACACTGAAGCTTTCTTT	CASSPPSARLNTEAFF
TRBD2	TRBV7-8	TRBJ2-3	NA	TGTGCCAGCAGCCTTAACCGGGACTATAACACAGATACGCAGTATTTT	CASSLNRDYNTDTQYF
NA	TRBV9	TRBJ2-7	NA	TGTGCCAGCAGCGTAGCTACAGGCCCCGTCTACGAGCAGTACTTC	CASSVATGPVYEQYF
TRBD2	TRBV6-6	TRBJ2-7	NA	TGTGCCAGCAGTTGGACTAGCGGGAGGGCCGGTGAGCAGTACTTC	CASSWTSGRAGEQYF
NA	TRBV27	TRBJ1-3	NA	TGTGCCAGCAGGCGGGAGGGCGGCTCTGGAAACACCATATATTTT	CASRREGGSGNTIYF
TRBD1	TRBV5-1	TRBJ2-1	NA	TGCGCCAGCAGCCCGGGGACAGCCTACAATGAGCAGTTCTTC	CASSPGTAYNEQFF
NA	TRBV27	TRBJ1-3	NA	TGTGCCAGCAGTTTGTTCACAGGGTTCACTAACACCATATATTTT	CASSLFTGFTNTIYF
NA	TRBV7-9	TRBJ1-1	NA	TGTGCCAGCACTTCAGCTATGCGGGACACTGAAGCTTTCTTT	CASTSAMRDTEAFF
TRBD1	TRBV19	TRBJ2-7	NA	TGTGCCAGTAGCGGACAGGGCCTCTCCTACGAGCAGTACTTC	CASSGQGLSYEQYF
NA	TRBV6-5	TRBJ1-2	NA	TGTGCCAGCAGTGAGGGGGGAGGGGGTAGCGGCTACACCTTC	CASSEGGGGSGYTF
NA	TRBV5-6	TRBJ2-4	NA	TGTGCCAGCAGATTGACCGGACACACCAAAAACATTCAGTACTTC	CASRLTGHTKNIQYF
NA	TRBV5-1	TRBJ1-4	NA	TGCGCCAGCAGCTTGACGGTCCCCTCTGAAAAACTGTTTTTT	CASSLTVPSEKLFF
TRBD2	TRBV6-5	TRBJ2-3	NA	TGTGCCAGCAGAGGCATAGCGGGACTCACAGATACGCAGTATTTT	CASRGIAGLTDTQYF
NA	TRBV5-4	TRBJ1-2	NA	TGTGCCAGCACTCGCGAGGACTATGGCTACACCTTC	CASTREDYGYTF
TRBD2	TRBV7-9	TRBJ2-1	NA	TGTGCCAGCAGCCCCACTAGCGGGAGTCTTGAGCAGTTCTTC	CASSPTSGSLEQFF
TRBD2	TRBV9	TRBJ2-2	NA	TGTGCCAGCAGCGGAGGGACTAGCGGTAAAAACACCGGGGAGCTGTTTTTT	CASSGGTSGKNTGELFF
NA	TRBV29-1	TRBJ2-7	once	TGCAGCGTTGAAGTCACCGGGACCTACGAGCAGTACTTC	CSVEVTGTYEQYF
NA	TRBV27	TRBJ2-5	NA	TGTGCCAGCAGTTTACTGGGCCACCAAGAGACCCAGTACTTC	CASSLLGHQETQYF
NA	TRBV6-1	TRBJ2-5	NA	TGTGCCAGCAGGTGGGGGCGGAACCAAGAGACCCAGTACTTC	CASRWGRNQETQYF
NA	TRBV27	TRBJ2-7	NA	TGTGCCAGCAGTTTACGGGGACTCCTCTACGAGCAGTACTTC	CASSLRGLLYEQYF
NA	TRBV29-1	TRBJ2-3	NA	TGCAGCGTTGAAGTTGGCCAGGGCACAGATACGCAGTATTTT	CSVEVGQGTDTQYF
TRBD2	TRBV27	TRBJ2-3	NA	TGTGCCAGCAGTATATTCCCCTTTGGGGGGGAAGCTGGCACAGATACGCAGTATTTT	CASSIFPFGGEAGTDTQYF
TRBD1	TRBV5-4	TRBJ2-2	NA	TGTGCCAGCAGCTATACCGGACAGGGGGCTTTTGGTACCGGGGAGCTGTTTTTT	CASSYTGQGAFGTGELFF
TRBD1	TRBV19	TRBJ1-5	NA	TGTGCCAGTAGTATACACCCGGGACAGGGTCCTCAGCCCCAGCATTTT	CASSIHPGQGPQPQHF
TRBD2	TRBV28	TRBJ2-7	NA	TGTGCCAGCAGAAAAACGACTAGCGGGAGAACACGATTCTCCTACGAGCAGTACTTC	CASRKTTSGRTRFSYEQYF
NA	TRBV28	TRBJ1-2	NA	TGTGCCAGCAGTTCAGGCGCGCGTTATGGCTACACCTTC	CASSSGARYGYTF
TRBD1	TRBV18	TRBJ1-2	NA	TGTGCCACCCAACCGGGACAGGGGTCTCGAGGCTACACCTTC	CATQPGQGSRGYTF
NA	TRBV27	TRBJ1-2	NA	TGTGCCAGCAGCTCTGCGGGGGCGCAGAATGGCTACACCTTC	CASSSAGAQNGYTF
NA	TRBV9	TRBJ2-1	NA	TGTGCCAGCAGCCCTCACTCAAGGGGGGGTGGTGATGAGCAGTTCTTC	CASSPHSRGGGDEQFF
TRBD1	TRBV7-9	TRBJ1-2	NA	TGTGCCAGCAGCTTAGAAACAGGGGGCTTCGATGGCTACACCTTC	CASSLETGGFDGYTF
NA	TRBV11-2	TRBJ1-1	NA	TGTGCCAGCAGCTTAAACAATCCGAACACTGAAGCTTTCTTT	CASSLNNPNTEAFF
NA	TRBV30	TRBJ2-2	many	TGTGCCTGGAGTGTACCCACACTAGTAACCGGGGAGCTGTTTTTT	CAWSVPTLVTGELFF